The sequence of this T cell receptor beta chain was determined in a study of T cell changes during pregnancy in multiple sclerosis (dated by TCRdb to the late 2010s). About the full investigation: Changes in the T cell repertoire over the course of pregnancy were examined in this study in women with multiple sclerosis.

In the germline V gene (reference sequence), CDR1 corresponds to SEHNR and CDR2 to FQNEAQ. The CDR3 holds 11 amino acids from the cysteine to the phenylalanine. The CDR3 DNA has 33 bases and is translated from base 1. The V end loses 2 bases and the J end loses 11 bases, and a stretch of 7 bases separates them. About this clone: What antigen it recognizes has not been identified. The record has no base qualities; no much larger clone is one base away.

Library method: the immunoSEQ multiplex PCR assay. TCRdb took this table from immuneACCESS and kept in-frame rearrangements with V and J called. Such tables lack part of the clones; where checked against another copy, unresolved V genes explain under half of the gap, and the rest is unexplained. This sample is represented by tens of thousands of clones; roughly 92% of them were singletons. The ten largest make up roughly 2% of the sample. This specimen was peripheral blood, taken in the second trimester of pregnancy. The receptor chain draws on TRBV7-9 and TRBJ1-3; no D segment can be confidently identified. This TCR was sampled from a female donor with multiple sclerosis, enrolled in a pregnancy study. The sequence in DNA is TGTGCCAGCAGCTTAACTCTGCCCATATATTTT. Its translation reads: CASSLTLPIYF.